Below, 13 T cell receptor beta chains from the same sample are listed, as sequenced in a study of blood T cell repertoires in COVID-19. Sequencing was performed with immunoSEQ multiplex PCR; in TCRdb, only in-frame clones are kept and a portion is missing. Of 150,000 to 180,000 clones listed, around 80% are singletons. The sequenced sample consisted of PBMCs or T cells enriched from blood (not recorded which). All receptors come from a man between 50 and 59 years old who had recovered from COVID-19.

This chain connects TRBV29-1 to TRBJ1-1; the match to TRBD1 covers 8 bases. J was trimmed by 5 bases and V by 7 bases; bases with no gene match: 12. Germline lookup yields CDR1 SQVTM and CDR2 ANQGSEA. The CDR3 is 14 residues long. The CDR3 coding sequence is TGCAGCGGGACACCCGGACAGGGTTGGACTGAAGCTTTCTTT. This encodes CSGTPGQGWTEAFF.

The V and J genes are TRBV5-1 and TRBJ1-6; D is unresolved. V lost 2 bases and J 6 bases, leaving 9 bases between the germline ends. Germline CDR1 and CDR2: SGHRS and YFSETQ. The CDR3 sequence is 14 residues long. The CDR3 region is CASSFGGSNSPLHF. The CDR3 nucleotides are TGCGCCAGCAGCTTCGGAGGCTCTAATTCACCCCTCCACTTT.

The rearrangement links TRBV6-1 to TRBJ2-5; 10 bases line up with TRBD2. This CDR3 is built from 16 residues. Per germline, CDR1 MNHNS and CDR2 SASEGT. Losses at the gene ends were 2 bases for V and 4 bases for J; bases not matched to a gene: 7. CDR3 coding DNA: TGTGCCAGCAGTGAAACGGCTAGCGGGGGTCGAGAGACCCAGTACTTC. The encoded protein is CASSETASGGRETQYF.

The gene calls are TRBV5-4 and TRBJ1-3; D call uncertain. Germline loops: CDR1 SGHNT, CDR2 YYREEE (reference sequence). The V gene lost 0 bases and the J gene lost 0 bases, with 7 bases spanning the gap. This CDR3 contains 15 residues. The CDR3 DNA follows: TGTGCCAGCAGCTTGGACCAGAACTCTGGAAACACCATATATTTT. Amino acid sequence: CASSLDQNSGNTIYF. Full variable domain (outside the CDR3, taken from reference TRBV5-4 and TRBJ1-3): ETGVTQSPTHLIKTRGQQVTLRCSSQSGHNTVSWYQQALGQGPQFIFQYYREEENGRGNFPPRFSGLQFPNYSSELNVNALELDDSALYLCASSLDQNSGNTIYFGEGSWLTVV.

The rearrangement uses TRBV28 and TRBJ2-1; D may be TRBD2 (6 bases). Germline V gene sequence: CDR1 MDHEN, CDR2 SYDVKM. The CDR3 is made up of 12 amino acids. V lost 10 bases, J lost 4 bases, and 11 bases lay in between. In nucleotides, the CDR3 is TGTGCCACAGACGGGGGATACAATGAGCAGTTCTTC. This encodes CATDGGYNEQFF.

This chain joins TRBV2 and TRBJ1-3, with TRBD1 as a possible D gene (6 bases). CDR1 is SNHLY and CDR2 is FYNNEI in the germline V gene. CDR3 length: 14 amino acids. Trimming took off 10 bases at V and 0 bases at J, with 13 bases between the two ends. The CDR3 here is CAIVDRSSGNTIYF. The DNA of the CDR3 is TGTGCCATAGTGGACAGATCCTCTGGAAACACCATATATTTT. The full variable domain, completed using reference TRBV2 and TRBJ1-3, is EPEVTQTPSHQVTQMGQEVILRCVPISNHLYFYWYRQILGQKVEFLVSFYNNEISEKSEIFDDQFSVERPDGSNFTLKIRSTKLEDSAMYFCAIVDRSSGNTIYFGEGSWLTVV.

The chain joins TRBV30 to TRBJ1-3, with a tentative D call TRBD1 (5 bases). Looked up from germline, CDR1 is GTSNPN and CDR2 is SVGIG (reference sequence). The CDR3 is 12 amino acids. Deletions cut 4 bases from V and 9 bases from J, with 13 bases between. Here the CDR3 reads CAWNSGFGTIYF. The CDR3 nucleotides read TGTGCCTGGAATTCAGGGTTCGGCACCATATATTTT.

The DNA of the CDR3 is TGTGCCAGCAGCCAAGAACAGGGGGCCTACGAGCAGTACTTC. This sequence encodes CASSQEQGAYEQYF. This chain uses TRBV3-1 (or the pseudogene TRBV3-2) with TRBJ2-7; 8 bases align to TRBD1. The V segment lost 0 bases and the J segment 2 bases; nucleotides outside the gene matches: 0. CDR1 and CDR2 (germline): LGHDT, YNNKEL (reference sequence). This CDR3 contains 14 residues.

The table lists this clone with a count of one. The J gene is TRBJ2-5, the V gene TRBV21-1; the table names TRBD1, a call not compared with the DNA. TRBV21-1 is a recognized pseudogene. The CDR3 extends over 14 amino acids. Here the CDR3 reads CASSPQGAVETQYF. The CDR3 DNA sequence: TGTGCCAGCAGTCCACAGGGGGCGGTTGAGACCCAGTACTTC.

This sequence joins TRBV6-5 and TRBJ1-6; D is possibly TRBD1 (6 bases). CDR3 length: 14 amino acids. Trimming shortened V by 7 bases and J by 6 bases, and 13 bases separated the two germline ends. Per the germline V gene, CDR1 is MNHEY and CDR2 is SVGAGI. The CDR3 is CASTQGGVNSPLHF. The CDR3 nucleotides read TGTGCCAGCACCCAAGGGGGGGTTAATTCACCCCTCCACTTT.

The rearrangement links TRBV6-6 to TRBJ2-3, with D unresolved. V lost 6 bases and J lost 2, with 3 bases in between. Germline-derived CDR1 and CDR2 are MNHNY and SVGAGI (reference sequence). The CDR3 loop spans 11 amino acids. The CDR3 is CASRATDTQYF. Here the CDR3 DNA reads TGTGCCAGCAGAGCCACAGATACGCAGTATTTT.

The rearrangement uses TRBV3-1 (or the pseudogene TRBV3-2) and TRBJ1-5; 7 bases agree with TRBD1. Germline V CDR1 and CDR2: LGHDT, YNNKEL (reference sequence). The J segment lost 4 bases and the V segment lost 5 bases, leaving 8 bases of the junction unmatched. This CDR3 is built from 15 residues. The CDR3 nucleotides are TGTGCCAGCAGCATGACAGGGATCAGGAATCAGCCCCAGCATTTT. Amino acids: CASSMTGIRNQPQHF.

As concerns this clone: This specimen includes other DNA sequences encoding the same CDR3. The V gene is TRBV3-1 (or the pseudogene TRBV3-2), the J gene TRBJ2-7, with a weak D call TRBD1 (6 bases). Trimming removed 4 bases at V and 3 bases at J, with 7 bases between. The CDR3 has 12 residues. Germline V gene lookup returns CDR1 LGHDT and CDR2 YNNKEL (reference sequence). CDR3 nucleotide sequence: TGTGCCAGCAGCCGGACAGACTACGAGCAGTACTTC. Its translation is CASSRTDYEQYF.